The next 5 T cell receptor beta chains were all read from a single sample in a study of a mutant IDH1 vaccine in newly diagnosed glioma. No antigen has been assigned to these receptors. As for time point: week 11, during vaccination. Each dose of the vaccine consisted of 300 ug of mutant IDH1 20-mer peptide, with topical imiquimod. Sequencing used immunoSEQ multiplex PCR; TCRdb keeps in-frame clones, though not all of them. Of tens of thousands of clones detected, under 80% appear once; the ten largest clones hold 24%. The sequencing used PBMCs, collected from a glioma patient whose treatment included an IDH1 peptide vaccine. These receptors were obtained from a man between 25 and 39 years old with glioma.

The genes are TRBV27 and TRBJ2-7; TRBD1 matches 9 bases. The CDR3 runs to 16 residues. CDR1 and CDR2 from the germline V gene are MNHEY and SMNVEV (reference sequence). V lost 0 bases and J lost 0; bases outside the gene matches: 3. The CDR3 DNA follows: TGTGCCAGCAGTTTATCGGGGACAGGGTCCTCCTACGAGCAGTACTTC. Amino acids: CASSLSGTGSSYEQYF.

The chain has TRBV7-9 and TRBJ2-3, with 13 bases fitting TRBD2. J was trimmed by 2 bases and V by 4 bases; bases with no gene match: 6. CDR1 and CDR2 from the germline V gene are SEHNR and FQNEAQ (reference sequence). The CDR3 consists of 17 residues. The CDR3 spells CASSSGLAGEHTDTQYF. The CDR3 DNA is TGTGCCAGCAGCTCCGGACTAGCGGGGGAACACACAGATACGCAGTATTTT.

The chain links TRBV7-8 to TRBJ2-2, with a tentative D call TRBD1 (7 bases). CDR3 length equals 14 residues. Per germline, CDR1 SGHVS and CDR2 FQNEAQ. Trimming took 9 bases from V and 2 from J, leaving 13 bases between them. The CDR3 coding sequence is TGTGCCAGTATGACAGGGACTAACACCGGGGAGCTGTTTTTT. Translated, it gives CASMTGTNTGELFF.

V and J are TRBV7-9 and TRBJ1-1; D is perhaps TRBD1 (5 bases). Trimming removed 4 bases from V and 5 bases from J, with 17 bases in between. This CDR3 has 15 residues. CDR1 and CDR2 (germline): SEHNR, FQNEAQ (reference sequence). CDR3 in amino acids: CASSSNRDRLTEAFF. CDR3 DNA sequence: TGTGCCAGCAGCTCGAACCGTGACAGATTAACTGAAGCTTTCTTT.

The chain combines TRBV14 with TRBJ1-2, with TRBD1 matching over 9 bases. In germline, CDR1 is SGHDN, CDR2 FVKESK. The CDR3 length is 20 residues. Germline trimming cut 0 bases from V and 2 bases from J; bases unmatched to any gene: 16. The CDR3 DNA reads TGTGCCAGCAGCCAAGATCCCGGGACAGGGAAAGGCTTAAGGAACTATGGCTACACCTTC. Encoded protein: CASSQDPGTGKGLRNYGYTF.